One and the same sample provided the 26 T cell receptor beta chains below, sequenced in a study of T cells in women clearing cervical HPV infection. TCRdb's copy holds only in-frame clones and misses some; the assay was immunoSEQ multiplex PCR. Its clone listing holds around 41,000 clones. The specimen was blood buffy coat. Receptors originate from a woman between 18 and 75 years old with a cervical HPV16 infection that either progressed to CIN3+ or cleared (not recorded which).

A word on this clone: Sequencing ends 3 residues short of the CDR3 end; the germline J gene provides the rest. The chain joins TRBV9 to TRBJ2-3; tentative D call: TRBD2 (7 bases). This CDR3 contains 15 residues. CDR1 is SGDLS and CDR2 is YYNGEE in the germline V gene. With 4 bases removed from V and 3 bases from J, the gap between germline ends came to 15 bases. The CDR3 is CASSPRGGGTDTQYF. The CDR3 DNA, read in part, is TGTGCCAGCAGCCCGAGAGGGGGGGGGACAGATACG.

A note on this clone: Read data end 3 residues before the CDR3 end; the end is taken from the germline J gene. J is TRBJ1-1 and V is TRBV6-1, with a tentative D call TRBD1 (6 bases). Germline V gene sequence: CDR1 MNHNS, CDR2 SASEGT. This CDR3 spans 15 amino acids. With 3 bases removed from V and 1 base from J, the gap between germline ends came to 12 bases. The CDR3 spells CASSDPGHRNTEAFF. The sequenced part of the CDR3 DNA is TGTGCCAGCAGTGACCCGGGACATCGGAACACTGAA.

In the case of this clone: Read sequence stops 3 residues before the CDR3 end, and the germline J gene provides the missing end. The V call is TRBV20-1, the J call TRBJ1-3; 11 bases fit TRBD1. Trimming took 3 bases from V and 1 from J; bases not matched to a gene: 14. CDR3 length: 19 residues. Germline V lookup: CDR1 DFQATT, CDR2 SNEGSKA (reference sequence). This CDR3 reads CSASKDRGPLTSSGNTIYF. The sequenced CDR3 bases are TGCAGTGCTAGTAAGGACAGGGGGCCCCTTACTTCTTCTGGAAACACC.

As for this clone: The read falls 3 residues short of the CDR3 end, and the missing part is taken from the germline J gene. The V and J genes are TRBV7-9 and TRBJ1-5; D may be TRBD1 (5 bases). V lost 3 bases, J lost 2 bases, and 8 bases lay in between. Germline-derived CDR1 and CDR2 are SEHNR and FQNEAQ (reference sequence). CDR3 length equals 14 residues. CDR3 DNA (partial): TGTGCCAGCAGCTTGGGGGGGGGCAATCAGCCC. Protein: CASSLGGGNQP. In full, the CDR3 reads CASSLGGGNQPQHF.

To note about this clone: The CDR3 end is not reached by the read, which stops 3 residues before it; the germline J gene fills it in. This chain uses TRBV12-3 or TRBV12-4 with TRBJ2-5; 8 bases match TRBD1. V dropped 6 bases and J dropped 4; count of bases not matched to a gene: 13. The CDR3 length is 16 residues. The sequenced part of the CDR3 DNA is TGTGCCAGCAGCCTATTTAGTTGGGGGACAGGAGAGACC. Translating it yields CASSLFSWGTGET. The whole CDR3 reads CASSLFSWGTGETQYF.

A remark on this clone: The CDR3 end lies 3 residues beyond the end of the read and is filled in from the germline J gene. J is TRBJ2-3 and V is TRBV5-4, with D tentatively TRBD1 (6 bases). Per germline, CDR1 SGHNT and CDR2 YYREEE (reference sequence). The V gene lost 4 bases and the J gene lost 2 bases, with 11 bases spanning the gap. This CDR3 region has 14 residues. The sequenced CDR3 bases are TGTGCCAGCAGCGCCGGACAGATCACAGATACG. It codes for CASSAGQITDT. The full CDR3 is CASSAGQITDTQYF.

Details on this clone: The read terminates 3 residues before the CDR3 end, so the remaining end is supplied by the germline J gene. This chain links TRBV5-6 with TRBJ1-6, with D possibly TRBD1 on 5 matching bases. Germline values: CDR1 SGHDT, CDR2 YYEEEE. V was cut by 1 base and J by 5 bases, with 10 bases left in between. The CDR3 is 15 residues long. CDR3 residues: CASSLLVQDNSPLHF. The CDR3 DNA, read in part, is TGTGCCAGCAGCTTGTTGGTACAGGATAATTCACCC.

To note about this clone: From the germline J gene comes the end of the CDR3, since the read stops 3 residues before it. The rearrangement links TRBV18 to TRBJ1-1; possibly TRBD1 for D (5 bases). The CDR3 length is 16 residues. The V gene lost 0 bases and the J gene lost 1 base, with 12 bases spanning the gap. Germline CDR1 KGHSH, CDR2 LQKENI. Here the CDR3 reads CASSPPWGGGNTEAFF. CDR3 bases read: TGTGCCAGCTCACCACCGTGGGGGGGAGGGAACACTGAA.

Worth noting for this clone: The DNA ends 3 residues before the CDR3 does, and the rest of the CDR3 is filled in from the germline J gene. The rearrangement uses TRBV12-3 or TRBV12-4 and TRBJ2-5; D possibly corresponds to TRBD2 (6 bases). This CDR3 contains 12 residues. Incomplete CDR3 DNA: TGTGCCAGCAGTTTAGGGCGGGGAACC. Its translation: CASSLGRGT. From start to end, the CDR3 is CASSLGRGTQYF.

Concerning this clone: The read ends 3 residues shy of where the CDR3 ends; the end is completed using the germline J gene. V and J are TRBV4-1 and TRBJ1-1, with D perhaps TRBD1 (6 bases). This CDR3 contains 16 residues. Germline values: CDR1 MGHRA, CDR2 YSYEKL. V was shortened by 0 bases and J by 1 base, with 12 bases between the two germline ends. The part of the CDR3 DNA that was read is TGCGCCAGCAGCCAAGACGGGGGCGGGGGGAACACTGAA. Amino acid sequence: CASSQDGGGGNTE. Given in full, the CDR3 is CASSQDGGGGNTEAFF.

Turning to this clone: The read is 3 residues too short to cover the CDR3 end, so that end is filled in from the germline J gene. The V call is TRBV7-9, the J call TRBJ1-2; D is possibly TRBD1 (6 bases). CDR1 and CDR2 from the germline V gene are SEHNR and FQNEAQ (reference sequence). The germline V and J ends were trimmed by 5 bases and 6 bases, with 19 bases remaining between them. There are 15 residues in the CDR3. The CDR3 bases that were read are TGTGCCAGCAGCGGATCGGACAGCTCGCTGGATGGC. Translation: CASSGSDSSLDG. The CDR3 as a whole reads CASSGSDSSLDGYTF. Together with reference TRBV7-9 and TRBJ1-2, the CDR3 gives the full variable domain: DTGVSQNPRHKITKRGQNVTFRCDPISEHNRLYWYRQTLGQGPEFLTYFQNEAQLEKSRLLSDRFSAERPKGSFSTLEIQRTEQGDSAMYLCASSGSDSSLDGYTFGSGTRLTVV.

Measured by frequency, this clone is medium-sized. The read terminates 3 residues before the CDR3 end, so the remaining end is supplied by the germline J gene. The genes are TRBV30 and TRBJ1-4; 8 bases match TRBD1. The germline V gene encodes CDR1 GTSNPN and CDR2 SVGIG (reference sequence). V lost 0 bases, J lost 6 bases, and 9 bases stayed unmatched. This CDR3 region has 16 residues. The CDR3 loop reads CAWSVGPQGAYEKLFF. The CDR3 bases that were read are TGTGCCTGGAGTGTGGGGCCGCAGGGGGCTTATGAAAAA.

Worth noting for this clone: The sequenced fragment ends 3 residues before the CDR3 boundary, so the rest is inferred from the germline J gene. This rearrangement joins TRBV20-1 to TRBJ1-2; 7 bases are shared with TRBD1. The CDR3 totals 12 residues. The V and J ends lost 3 bases and 7 bases, in that order; junction bases with no gene match: 5. Germline V gene sequence: CDR1 DFQATT, CDR2 SNEGSKA (reference sequence). CDR3 bases read: TGCAGTGCTAGGGTAGGGGGCCGTGGC. Amino acid sequence: CSARVGGRG. Given in full, the CDR3 is CSARVGGRGYTF.

In regard to this clone: The read terminates 3 residues before the CDR3 end, so the remaining end is supplied by the germline J gene. The rearrangement joins TRBV20-1 to TRBJ2-3; 10 bases agree with TRBD2. V was clipped by 0 bases and J by 4 bases; unmatched bases: 10. The CDR3 totals 17 residues. Germline CDR1 reads DFQATT; CDR2 reads SNEGSKA (reference sequence). The CDR3 region is CSARDGLAGAGADTQYF. Incomplete CDR3 DNA: TGCAGTGCTAGAGATGGCCTAGCGGGAGCGGGCGCAGATACG.

Note on this clone: Read coverage stops 3 residues before the CDR3 terminus; the germline J gene supplies the remainder. The chain has TRBV20-1 and TRBJ2-1; 9 nucleotides line up with TRBD2. The CDR3 is 16 residues long. The V gene's germline CDR1 is DFQATT and CDR2 SNEGSKA (reference sequence). Trimming removed 6 bases from V and 4 bases from J; junction bases left unmatched: 13. Incomplete CDR3 DNA: TGCAGTGCCCTTACCCTAGCGGGGCCAAGGTACAATGAG. Encoded protein: CSALTLAGPRYNE. The full CDR3 is CSALTLAGPRYNEQFF.

Worth noting for this clone: The read finishes 3 residues shy of the CDR3 end, and the germline J gene is used to complete it. The V and J genes are TRBV4-2 and TRBJ2-1; 13 bases match TRBD2. CDR1 LGHNA and CDR2 YNFKEQ come from the germline V gene. The CDR3 extends over 17 amino acids. V lost 0 bases, J lost 6 bases, and 5 bases stayed unmatched. CDR3 sequence: CASSQDRTSGSSNEQFF. The DNA read from the CDR3 is TGTGCCAGCAGCCAAGATCGGACTAGCGGGAGTAGCAATGAG.

Considering frequency, this clone is medium-sized (0.01 to 0.1%). The CDR3 extends 3 residues past the end of the read, so its final part is completed from the germline J gene. The rearrangement uses TRBV19 and TRBJ1-1; TRBD1 matches at 11 bases. V lost 5 bases to trimming and J lost 6 bases; unmatched junction nucleotides: 5. Germline V lookup: CDR1 LNHDA, CDR2 SQIVND (reference sequence). This CDR3 spans 14 amino acids. Incomplete CDR3 DNA: TGTGCCAGTAGTCTCGGGACAGGGGGGGCTGAA. Its translation is CASSLGTGGAE. The CDR3 in its entirety is CASSLGTGGAEAFF.

A remark on this clone: The read ends 3 residues before the CDR3 terminus; that terminus is restored from the germline J gene. The chain uses TRBV25-1 and TRBJ2-6, with TRBD1 matching 11 bases. CDR1 is MGHDK, CDR2 SYGVNS, per germline. With V trimmed by 5 bases and J by 2 bases, 5 bases remained unmatched. CDR3 size: 17 residues. Incomplete CDR3 DNA: TGTGCCAGCAGTCACCGGGACAGGGGGACTGGGGCCAACGTC. Translated: CASSHRDRGTGANV. The whole CDR3 sequence reads CASSHRDRGTGANVLTF. The full variable domain, rest sourced from reference TRBV25-1 and TRBJ2-6, is EADIYQTPRYLVIGTGKKITLECSQTMGHDKMYWYQQDPGMELHLIHYSYGVNSTEKGDLSSESTVSRIRTEHFPLTLESARPSHTSQYLCASSHRDRGTGANVLTFGAGSRLTVL.

On this clone: The read halts 3 residues ahead of the CDR3 end, with the missing end drawn from the germline J gene. The gene calls are TRBV4-1 and TRBJ2-5; 10 nucleotides line up with TRBD2. The CDR3 consists of 16 residues. Germline V lookup: CDR1 MGHRA, CDR2 YSYEKL. V shed 5 bases, J shed 1 base, and the junction held 7 bases outside the gene matches. The CDR3 DNA, read in part, is TGCGCCAGCAGCTCCGGGCTAGCGGGGGTCCAAGAGACC. Its protein product is CASSSGLAGVQET. The full CDR3 protein is CASSSGLAGVQETQYF.

Points on this clone: The DNA ends 3 residues before the CDR3 does, and the rest of the CDR3 is filled in from the germline J gene. The chain links TRBV7-8 to TRBJ2-1; 12 nucleotides line up with TRBD2. Germline assignment: CDR1 SGHVS and CDR2 FQNEAQ. The CDR3 consists of 15 residues. V gave up 6 bases and J gave up 8 bases; unmatched junction bases: 8. This CDR3 is CASSPSLAGGHEQFF. The CDR3 DNA, read in part, is TGTGCCAGCAGTCCATCGCTAGCGGGAGGGCATGAG.

In regard to this clone: The read finishes 3 residues shy of the CDR3 end, and the germline J gene is used to complete it. The V and J genes are TRBV19 and TRBJ2-7, with 9 bases that match TRBD1. With V trimmed by 4 bases and J by 4 bases, 8 bases remained unmatched. Germline CDR1 reads LNHDA; CDR2 reads SQIVND (reference sequence). CDR3 length equals 15 residues. The CDR3 loop reads CASSTIGTGNYEQYF. CDR3 DNA, as far as it was read: TGTGCCAGTAGTACAATCGGGACAGGGAATTACGAG.

About this clone itself: The CDR3 end is not reached by the read, which stops 3 residues before it; the germline J gene fills it in. The rearrangement uses TRBV2 and TRBJ2-7, with TRBD2 identical over 10 bases. V was clipped by 7 bases and J by 6 bases; unmatched bases: 9. The CDR3 is made up of 14 amino acids. Germline assignment: CDR1 SNHLY and CDR2 FYNNEI. CDR3 DNA, as far as it was read: TGTGCCAGCAACCTTCTAGCGGGAGCTAGCGAG. It specifies CASNLLAGASE. The entire CDR3 protein is CASNLLAGASEQYF.

Judged by frequency, this clone is medium-sized. The CDR3 goes on 3 residues after the read ends, and that part is filled in from the germline J gene. The rearrangement uses TRBV13 and TRBJ1-2; the match to TRBD1 covers 10 bases. Trimming took 5 bases from V and 3 from J; bases not matched to a gene: 6. CDR3 length equals 15 residues. The germline V gene has CDR1 PRHDT and CDR2 FYEKMQ (reference sequence). The CDR3: CASSEGQGEDYGYTF. CDR3 DNA, as far as it was read: TGTGCCAGCAGCGAAGGACAGGGGGAGGACTATGGC.

As to this clone: The sequence runs out 3 residues before the end of the CDR3; the remainder is reconstructed from the germline J gene. The chain joins TRBV7-3 to TRBJ2-1, with 11 bases aligning to TRBD2. The CDR3 covers 15 residues. The ends lost 5 bases at V and 8 bases at J; junction bases unmatched: 8. Looked up from germline, CDR1 is SGHTA and CDR2 is FQGTGA. The CDR3 region is CASSGQLAGVHEQFF. Incomplete CDR3 DNA: TGTGCCAGCAGCGGACAACTAGCGGGAGTGCATGAG.

Of note for this clone: The CDR3 end is not reached by the read, which stops 3 residues before it; the germline J gene fills it in. The chain employs TRBV18 and TRBJ1-1, with a weak D call TRBD1 (5 bases). CDR1 and CDR2 (germline): KGHSH, LQKENI. The CDR3 has 14 amino acids. CDR3 loop: CASSPPGPQGLAFF. The sequenced part of the CDR3 DNA is TGTGCCAGCTCACCACCCGGGCCTCAGGGTTTA.

Remarks on this clone: The sequence runs out 3 residues before the end of the CDR3; the remainder is reconstructed from the germline J gene. This chain links TRBV10-3 with TRBJ1-1, with 8 nucleotides matching TRBD1. Trimming took 0 bases from V and 1 from J; bases not matched to a gene: 1. This CDR3 comprises 15 residues. Germline assignment: CDR1 ENHRY and CDR2 SYGVKD. The CDR3 is CAISESGQGNTEAFF. CDR3 bases read: TGTGCCATCAGTGAGTCTGGACAGGGGAACACTGAA.